The 12 T cell receptor beta chains below were found in one sample sequenced in a study of graft-versus-host responses after intestinal transplantation. Sequencing used immunoSEQ multiplex PCR; TCRdb keeps in-frame clones, though not all of them. The table lists roughly 15,000 clones, roughly two fifths of them singletons. Plating combined 200,000 CFSE-labeled responder cells with 200,000 irradiated, violet-dye-labeled stimulator cells. Sample: alloreactive CD8+ T cells from a mixed lymphocyte reaction culture, taken before intestinal transplant. Documented subset: CFSE-low proliferating T cells sorted from roughly six-day pre-transplant mixed lymphocyte reaction (GvH or HvG direction). The origin of the receptors is a human patient who received an intestinal transplant.

This rearrangement joins TRBV7-8 to TRBJ2-1; unclear D gene. Trimming removed 2 bases from V and 8 bases from J, with 10 bases in between. The germline V gene has CDR1 SGHVS and CDR2 FQNEAQ. CDR3 length: 13 amino acids. The CDR3 region is CASSLRATHEQFF. The DNA of the CDR3 is TGTGCCAGCAGCTTAAGAGCGACCCATGAGCAGTTCTTC.

CDR3 sequence (DNA): TGTGCCAGCAGCTTGCAAGCGGGGGGGCTAGAGACCCAGTACTTC. Translation: CASSLQAGGLETQYF. The chain has TRBV7-9 and TRBJ2-5; 10 bases map to TRBD2. Looked up from germline, CDR1 is SEHNR and CDR2 is FQNEAQ (reference sequence). V lost 3 bases and J lost 4; bases outside the gene matches: 5. The CDR3 extends over 15 amino acids.

The chain couples TRBV5-4 to TRBJ2-1; possible D gene TRBD2, 6 bases. The CDR3 consists of 13 residues. Looked up from germline, CDR1 is SGHNT and CDR2 is YYREEE (reference sequence). V was cut by 3 bases and J by 6 bases, with 10 bases left in between. CDR3: CASSSGTGNEQFF. The CDR3 nucleotides read TGTGCCAGCAGCTCCGGGACTGGCAATGAGCAGTTCTTC.

This clone was recorded a few times. The chain has TRBV5-1 and TRBJ1-5, with D possibly matching TRBD1 (6 bases). The length of the CDR3 is 16 residues. Trimming stripped 4 bases from V and 0 bases from J, with 14 bases between. Per germline, CDR1 SGHRS and CDR2 YFSETQ. CDR3 sequence reads: CASSGTTGSSNQPQHF. The CDR3 DNA follows: TGCGCCAGCAGCGGCACGACAGGATCTAGCAATCAGCCCCAGCATTTT.

The CDR3 here is CASSYFLQGPMYEQYF. The CDR3 nucleotides read TGTGCCAGCAGTTACTTTCTACAGGGCCCCATGTACGAGCAGTACTTC. The chain combines TRBV6-6 with TRBJ2-7, with D possibly matching TRBD1 (6 bases). The CDR3 extends over 16 amino acids. V lost 1 base and J lost 4, with 17 bases in between. Germline CDR1 reads MNHNY; CDR2 reads SVGAGI (reference sequence).

This clone was recorded a few times. The CDR3 region has the DNA TGTGCCAGCAGTTTAACAGCCGTGGGGCTGGCCAACTATGGCTACACCTTC. Its translation is CASSLTAVGLANYGYTF. V is TRBV27 and J is TRBJ1-2; D might be TRBD1 (5 bases). Germline lookup yields CDR1 MNHEY and CDR2 SMNVEV (reference sequence). The CDR3 length is 17 residues. Trimming stripped 2 bases from V and 2 bases from J, with 18 bases between.

The chain links TRBV6-5 to TRBJ2-1, with D tentatively TRBD2 (6 bases). Trimming removed 5 bases from V and 6 bases from J, with 8 bases in between. Germline V gene lookup returns CDR1 MNHEY and CDR2 SVGAGI. There are 12 residues in the CDR3. CDR3: CASSRDFNEQFF. CDR3 sequence (DNA): TGTGCCAGCAGTCGGGACTTCAATGAGCAGTTCTTC.

This clone turned up a few times. This chain connects TRBV7-9 to TRBJ1-1; TRBD1 is a possible D gene (6 bases). The CDR3 is made up of 16 amino acids. The V and J ends lost 3 bases and 1 base respectively, with 15 bases between them. Germline V gene sequence: CDR1 SEHNR, CDR2 FQNEAQ (reference sequence). CDR3 sequence reads: CASSFNSGTQNTEAFF. CDR3 bases: TGTGCCAGCAGCTTTAATTCCGGGACACAGAACACTGAAGCTTTCTTT.

This clone was observed a few times. The CDR3 region has the DNA TGTGCCTGGAGTGTAGCCGGGATGGGCTATGGCTACACCTTC. It encodes CAWSVAGMGYGYTF. This chain uses TRBV30 with TRBJ1-2; D call uncertain. Germline CDR1 and CDR2: GTSNPN and SVGIG (reference sequence). The CDR3 is 14 residues long. Trimming shortened V by 0 bases and J by 4 bases, and 12 bases separated the two germline ends.

This clone was seen more than once but under ten times. The chain is built from TRBV5-6 and TRBJ2-1; TRBD2 agrees at 7 bases. The ends lost 4 bases at V and 0 bases at J; junction bases unmatched: 4. The CDR3 has 15 residues. Germline assignment: CDR1 SGHDT and CDR2 YYEEEE. CDR3: CASSPSGASYNEQFF. The CDR3, as DNA: TGTGCCAGCAGCCCGAGCGGGGCCTCCTACAATGAGCAGTTCTTC.

V gene TRBV30 combines with J gene TRBJ2-3; D is perhaps TRBD2 (6 bases). Germline lookup yields CDR1 GTSNPN and CDR2 SVGIG (reference sequence). The CDR3 is 13 amino acids. The V end was cut by 2 bases, the J end by 4 bases, with 10 bases between. CDR3 loop: CAWSRLVADTQYF. As DNA, the CDR3 is TGTGCCTGGAGTAGACTAGTCGCAGATACGCAGTATTTT.

This clone was recorded once. This sequence joins TRBV9 and TRBJ2-2, with TRBD1 identical over 7 bases. CDR1 and CDR2 (germline): SGDLS, YYNGEE. The V and J ends lost 3 bases and 5 bases, in that order; junction bases with no gene match: 7. The CDR3 contains 15 residues. The CDR3 loop reads CASSARQGVTGELFF. The DNA of the CDR3 is TGTGCCAGCAGCGCCAGACAGGGTGTTACCGGGGAGCTGTTTTTT.